The 18 T cell receptor beta chains below were found in one sample sequenced in a study of blood T cell repertoires in COVID-19. Clones were read by immunoSEQ multiplex PCR, and TCRdb kept only the in-frame ones, dropping some. In the table there are about 240,000 clones, 81% of which are singletons. Input material: peripheral blood. These receptor sequences come from a woman of 80 years or more with COVID-19, enrolled during active disease.

The V call is TRBV19, the J call TRBJ1-2; D is uncertain. CDR1 and CDR2 from the germline V gene are LNHDA and SQIVND (reference sequence). The CDR3 is made up of 14 amino acids. The V and J ends lost 0 bases and 4 bases respectively, with 9 bases between them. The CDR3: CASSIDSRGYGYTF. CDR3 DNA sequence: TGTGCCAGTAGTATAGATAGTCGGGGCTATGGCTACACCTTC.

V usage is TRBV5-1 and J usage is TRBJ2-1, with TRBD2 matching over 9 bases. The CDR3 has 14 residues. Trimming took 4 bases from V and 6 from J; bases not matched to a gene: 5. CDR1 and CDR2 from the germline V gene are SGHRS and YFSETQ. The CDR3 DNA follows: TGCGCCAGCAGCGCGTCGACTAGCGGCAATGAGCAGTTCTTC. Its translation is CASSASTSGNEQFF.

The gene calls are TRBV10-1 and TRBJ1-1, with 7 bases lining up with TRBD1. Germline CDR1 is WNHNN and CDR2 is SYGVQD (reference sequence). The CDR3 is 16 residues long. Trimming removed 2 bases from V and 3 bases from J; junction bases left unmatched: 9. CDR3 loop: CASSEPWTGGYTEAFF. The CDR3 nucleotides read TGCGCCAGCAGTGAGCCGTGGACAGGCGGCTACACTGAAGCTTTCTTT.

This clone came up a few times. The chain joins TRBV18 to TRBJ2-2; the match to TRBD1 covers 9 bases. The CDR3 is 15 amino acids. V trimming: 3 bases; J trimming: 7 bases; junction bases outside the gene matches: 6. The germline CDR1 and CDR2 sequences are KGHSH and LQKENI. CDR3 DNA: TGTGCCAGCTCACCCCGGACAGGGGAAGACGGGGAGCTGTTTTTT. Protein sequence: CASSPRTGEDGELFF.

CDR3 in amino acids: CASSLVGSSYNEQFF. The CDR3, as DNA: TGTGCCAGCAGTTTAGTCGGGAGCTCCTACAATGAGCAGTTCTTC. The V gene is TRBV27, the J gene TRBJ2-1; D is possibly TRBD2 (6 bases). The germline gives CDR1 MNHEY, CDR2 SMNVEV (reference sequence). Trimming shortened V by 2 bases and J by 0 bases, and 8 bases separated the two germline ends. CDR3 length: 15 amino acids.

The table lists this clone with a count of one. V gene TRBV12-3 or TRBV12-4 combines with J gene TRBJ1-1; TRBD1 is a possible D gene (5 bases). This CDR3 contains 13 residues. V lost 8 bases, J lost 7 bases, and 17 bases lay in between. CDR3 nucleotide sequence: TGTGCCAGCGGGGCCCAGGAAGTCGATGAAGCTTTCTTT. Amino acids: CASGAQEVDEAFF.

The chain couples TRBV7-9 to TRBJ2-1, with 12 positions matching TRBD2. Losses at the gene ends were 3 bases for V and 7 bases for J; bases not matched to a gene: 7. The CDR3 consists of 16 residues. Germline CDR1 reads SEHNR; CDR2 reads FQNEAQ (reference sequence). This CDR3 reads CASSFSSGRAGNEQFF. For the CDR3, the DNA is TGTGCCAGCAGCTTCTCTAGCGGGAGGGCCGGAAATGAGCAGTTCTTC.

Only a few counts were recorded for this clone. The chain employs TRBV19 and TRBJ2-2, with a weak D call TRBD1 (5 bases). With 6 bases removed from V and 0 bases from J, the gap between germline ends came to 8 bases. The CDR3 has 14 residues. Germline CDR1 and CDR2: LNHDA and SQIVND (reference sequence). CDR3 residues: CASRKGSNTGELFF. Here the CDR3 DNA reads TGTGCCAGTAGGAAGGGGTCGAACACCGGGGAGCTGTTTTTT.

In its sample, this clone was seen once. The chain employs TRBV18 and TRBJ1-5; weak D call: TRBD1 (5 bases). Germline CDR1 KGHSH, CDR2 LQKENI. The CDR3 runs 13 residues. V lost 3 bases and J 5 bases, leaving 8 bases between the germline ends. The CDR3 reads CASSPSGDQPQHF. Here the CDR3 DNA reads TGTGCCAGCTCACCGTCGGGGGATCAGCCCCAGCATTTT.

As concerns this clone: The same CDR3 also results from other DNA sequences found in this sample. This sequence joins TRBV28 and TRBJ2-7, with no clear D. Trimming removed 4 bases from V and 3 bases from J, with 7 bases in between. CDR1 and CDR2 (germline): MDHEN, SYDVKM. The CDR3 loop spans 12 amino acids. The DNA for the CDR3 is TGTGCCAGCAGTTCTCCCCTCTACGAGCAGTACTTC. Amino acid sequence: CASSSPLYEQYF.

Details on this clone: The junction shows a germline mismatch at one end, possibly a read error. This chain uses TRBV3-1 (or the pseudogene TRBV3-2) with TRBJ1-4; 8 bases match TRBD1. This CDR3 comprises 14 residues. Germline CDR1 and CDR2: LGHDT and YNNKEL (reference sequence). The CDR3 spells CASSQRTGREKLFF. The DNA for the CDR3 is TGTGCCAGTAGCCAACGGACAGGGCGCGAAAAACTGTTTTTT.

V and J are TRBV11-2 and TRBJ1-5, with a possible D match to TRBD1 (5 bases). This CDR3 has 14 amino acids. Trimming took off 5 bases at V and 4 bases at J, with 12 bases between the two ends. Germline CDR1 SGHAT, CDR2 FQNNGV. CDR3 amino acids: CASSQGLTNQPQHF. The DNA for the CDR3 is TGTGCCAGCAGCCAGGGCCTCACTAATCAGCCCCAGCATTTT. Full variable domain (rest looked up from reference TRBV11-2 and TRBJ1-5): EAGVAQSPRYKIIEKRQSVAFWCNPISGHATLYWYQQILGQGPKLLIQFQNNGVVDDSQLPKDRFSAERLKGVDSTLKIQPAKLEDSAVYLCASSQGLTNQPQHFGDGTRLSIL.

The CDR3 spells CASSPLGANYGYTF. CDR3 coding DNA: TGTGCCAGCTCACCCTTAGGGGCTAACTATGGCTACACCTTC. V gene TRBV18 combines with J gene TRBJ1-2; TRBD1 might be the D (5 bases). V dropped 3 bases and J dropped 0 bases, with 8 bases sitting between them. Germline V CDR1 and CDR2: KGHSH, LQKENI. The CDR3 has 14 residues. Full variable domain (rest looked up from reference TRBV18 and TRBJ1-2): NAGVMQNPRHLVRRRGQEARLRCSPMKGHSHVYWYRQLPEEGLKFMVYLQKENIIDESGMPKERFSAEFPKEGPSILRIQQVVRGDSAAYFCASSPLGANYGYTFGSGTRLTVV.

This chain uses TRBV24-1 with TRBJ1-2; a weak D match, TRBD1 (5 bases). The CDR3 runs to 15 residues. Germline values: CDR1 KGHDR, CDR2 SFDVKD. Deletions cut 3 bases from V and 4 bases from J, with 14 bases between. The CDR3 region is CATSDAGVGTYGYTF. CDR3 coding DNA: TGTGCCACCAGTGATGCGGGGGTGGGGACCTATGGCTACACCTTC.

V is TRBV6-5 and J is TRBJ1-5; no firm D call. The V gene lost 6 bases and the J gene lost 4 bases, with 10 bases spanning the gap. Germline V CDR1 and CDR2: MNHEY, SVGAGI. The CDR3 loop spans 13 amino acids. The CDR3 spells CASSFGLNQPQHF. CDR3 sequence (DNA): TGTGCCAGCAGCTTCGGGTTGAATCAGCCCCAGCATTTT.

The genes are TRBV5-1 and TRBJ2-2; tentatively, D is TRBD1 (6 bases). CDR1 SGHRS and CDR2 YFSETQ come from the germline V gene. The V gene lost 3 bases and the J gene lost 5 bases, with 14 bases spanning the gap. The CDR3 totals 15 residues. Here the CDR3 reads CASSSNTGQTGELFF. CDR3 DNA sequence: TGCGCCAGCAGCTCGAATACAGGGCAAACCGGGGAGCTGTTTTTT.

The chain joins TRBV6-6 to TRBJ1-2; TRBD1 matches 8 bases. V shed 6 bases and J 4 bases; nucleotides not matched to a gene: 4. Germline lookup yields CDR1 MNHNY and CDR2 SVGAGI (reference sequence). This CDR3 spans 13 amino acids. Written as DNA, the CDR3 is TGTGCCAGCAGAGAAGGGACAGGCTATGGCTACACCTTC. This translates into CASREGTGYGYTF.

This clone was detected only a few times. The rearrangement joins TRBV2 to TRBJ2-5; D unresolved. The CDR3 totals 14 residues. V was trimmed by 3 bases and J by 0 bases, leaving 8 bases between them. Per the germline V gene, CDR1 is SNHLY and CDR2 is FYNNEI. The CDR3 coding sequence is TGTGCCAGCAGTGAGAACAGAGACCAAGAGACCCAGTACTTC. Translating it yields CASSENRDQETQYF.